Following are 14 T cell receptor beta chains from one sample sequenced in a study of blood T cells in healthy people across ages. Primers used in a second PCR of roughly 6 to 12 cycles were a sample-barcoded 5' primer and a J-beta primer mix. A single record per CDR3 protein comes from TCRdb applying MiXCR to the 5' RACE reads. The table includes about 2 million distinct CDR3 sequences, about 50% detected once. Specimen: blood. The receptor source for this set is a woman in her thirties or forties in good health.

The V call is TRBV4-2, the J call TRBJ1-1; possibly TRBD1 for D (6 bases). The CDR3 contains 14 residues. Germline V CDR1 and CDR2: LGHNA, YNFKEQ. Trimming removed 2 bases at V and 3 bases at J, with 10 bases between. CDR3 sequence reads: CASSQPQGDTEAFF. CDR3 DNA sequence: TGTGCCAGCAGCCAACCACAGGGAGACACTGAAGCTTTCTTT.

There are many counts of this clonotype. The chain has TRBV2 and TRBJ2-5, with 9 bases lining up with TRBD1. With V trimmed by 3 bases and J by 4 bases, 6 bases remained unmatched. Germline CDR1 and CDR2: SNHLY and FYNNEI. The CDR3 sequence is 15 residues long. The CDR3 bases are TGTGCCAGCAGTGATGGAGGACAGGGGAGAGAGACCCAGTACTTC. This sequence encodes CASSDGGQGRETQYF.

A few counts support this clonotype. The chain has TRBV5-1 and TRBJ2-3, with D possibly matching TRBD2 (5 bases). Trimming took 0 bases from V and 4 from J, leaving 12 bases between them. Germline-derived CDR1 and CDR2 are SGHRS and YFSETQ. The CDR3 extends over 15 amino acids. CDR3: CASSLARGNPDTQYF. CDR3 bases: TGCGCCAGCAGCTTGGCCCGGGGAAATCCAGATACGCAGTATTTT.

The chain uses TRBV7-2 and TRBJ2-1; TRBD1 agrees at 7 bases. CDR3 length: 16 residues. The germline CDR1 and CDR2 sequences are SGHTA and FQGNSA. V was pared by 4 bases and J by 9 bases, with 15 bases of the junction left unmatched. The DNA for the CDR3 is TGTGCCAGCAGCTCCTCGACAGGGATCCTTCGCGGTGAGCAGTTCTTC. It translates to CASSSSTGILRGEQFF.

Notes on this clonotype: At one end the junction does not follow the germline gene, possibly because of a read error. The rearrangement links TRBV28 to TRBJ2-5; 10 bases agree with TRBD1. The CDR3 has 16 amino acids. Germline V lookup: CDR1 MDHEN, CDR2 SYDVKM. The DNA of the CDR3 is TGTGCCAGCCGTTTCTTCGGGACAGGGGTACTGAATGAGCAGTACTTC. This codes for CASRFFGTGVLNEQYF.

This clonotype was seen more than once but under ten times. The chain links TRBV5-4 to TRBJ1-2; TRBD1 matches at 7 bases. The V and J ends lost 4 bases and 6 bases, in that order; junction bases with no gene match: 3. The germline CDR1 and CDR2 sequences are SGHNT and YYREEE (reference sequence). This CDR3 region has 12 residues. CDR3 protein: CASSVGTDGYTF. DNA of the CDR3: TGTGCCAGCAGCGTGGGGACAGATGGCTACACCTTC. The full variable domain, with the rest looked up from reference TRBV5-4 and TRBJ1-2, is ETGVTQSPTHLIKTRGQQVTLRCSSQSGHNTVSWYQQALGQGPQFIFQYYREEENGRGNFPPRFSGLQFPNYSSELNVNALELDDSALYLCASSVGTDGYTFGSGTRLTVV.

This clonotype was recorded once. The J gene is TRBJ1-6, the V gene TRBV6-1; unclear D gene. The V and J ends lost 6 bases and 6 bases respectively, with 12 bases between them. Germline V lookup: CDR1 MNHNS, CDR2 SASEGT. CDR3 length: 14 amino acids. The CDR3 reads CASSETAPNSPLHF. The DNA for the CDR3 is TGTGCCAGCAGCGAAACGGCCCCTAATTCACCCCTCCACTTT.

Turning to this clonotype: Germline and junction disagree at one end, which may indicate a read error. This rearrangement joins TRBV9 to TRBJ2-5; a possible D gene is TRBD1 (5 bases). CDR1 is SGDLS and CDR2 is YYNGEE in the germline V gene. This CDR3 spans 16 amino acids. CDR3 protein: CASSVGAQGFQETQYF. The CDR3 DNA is TGCGCCAGCAGCGTAGGCGCGCAGGGCTTTCAAGAGACCCAGTACTTC.

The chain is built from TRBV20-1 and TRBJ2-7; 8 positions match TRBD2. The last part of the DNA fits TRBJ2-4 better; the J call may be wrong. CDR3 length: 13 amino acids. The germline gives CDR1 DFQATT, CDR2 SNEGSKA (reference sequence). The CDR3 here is CSAPTGGEGIQYF. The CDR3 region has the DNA TGCAGTGCACCAACGGGGGGGGAGGGCATTCAGTACTTC.

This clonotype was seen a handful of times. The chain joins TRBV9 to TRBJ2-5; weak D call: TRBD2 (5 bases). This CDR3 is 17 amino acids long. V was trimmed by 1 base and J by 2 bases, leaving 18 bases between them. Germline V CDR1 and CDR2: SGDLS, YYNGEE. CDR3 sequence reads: CASSVSTSGSLQETQYF. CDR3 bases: TGTGCCAGCAGCGTATCGACCAGTGGGAGCCTTCAAGAGACCCAGTACTTC.

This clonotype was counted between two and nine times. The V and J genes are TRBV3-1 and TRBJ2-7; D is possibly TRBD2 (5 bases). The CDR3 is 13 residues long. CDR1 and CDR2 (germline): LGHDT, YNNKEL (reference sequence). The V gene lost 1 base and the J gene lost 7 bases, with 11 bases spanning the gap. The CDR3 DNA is TGTGCCAGCAGCCAAGTGGAGGCGGGTGAGCAGTACTTC. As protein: CASSQVEAGEQYF.

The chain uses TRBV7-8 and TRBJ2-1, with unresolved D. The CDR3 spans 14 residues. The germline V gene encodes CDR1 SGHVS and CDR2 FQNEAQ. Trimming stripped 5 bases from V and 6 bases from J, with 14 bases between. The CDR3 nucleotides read TGTGCCAGCAGCGAGGCGGTCTACTCCAATGAGCAGTTCTTC. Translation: CASSEAVYSNEQFF.

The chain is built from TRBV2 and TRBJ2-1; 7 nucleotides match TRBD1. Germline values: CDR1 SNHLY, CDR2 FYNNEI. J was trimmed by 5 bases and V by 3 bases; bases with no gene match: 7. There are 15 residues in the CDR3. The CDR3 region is CASSDPDRKNNEQFF. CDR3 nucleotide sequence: TGTGCCAGCAGTGACCCGGACAGGAAAAACAATGAGCAGTTCTTC. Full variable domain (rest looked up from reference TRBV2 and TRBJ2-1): EPEVTQTPSHQVTQMGQEVILRCVPISNHLYFYWYRQILGQKVEFLVSFYNNEISEKSEIFDDQFSVERPDGSNFTLKIRSTKLEDSAMYFCASSDPDRKNNEQFFGPGTRLTVL.

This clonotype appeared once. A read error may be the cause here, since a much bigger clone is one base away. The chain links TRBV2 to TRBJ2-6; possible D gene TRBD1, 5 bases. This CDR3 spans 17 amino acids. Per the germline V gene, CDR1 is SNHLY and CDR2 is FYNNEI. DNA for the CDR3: TGTGCCAGCAGTCAGGAACCCCTTCCCTCTGGGGCCAGCGTCCTGACTTTC. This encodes CASSQEPLPSGASVLTF.